Listed below are T cell receptor beta chains from one sample, sequenced in a study of vaccination effects on CD4 cells after COVID-19. No antigens are known for them. Sequenced by immunoSEQ multiplex PCR; TCRdb stores in-frame clones only, minus some. This table holds about 79,000 clones, roughly four fifths found once. The sequencing used CD4+ T cells from PBMCs cultured with HCoV-229E spike peptides, collected before COVID-19 vaccination. These TCRs come from a human donor who received a COVID-19 vaccine. CDR3s leave out the opening cysteine and the closing phenylalanine or tryptophan.

j_call v_call cdr3_aa
TRBJ1-4 TRBV19 ASRRDRGDEKLF
TRBJ2-5 TRBV5-1 ASSLAAGGETQY
TRBJ2-3 TRBV4-1 ASSQDDRGRGTQY
TRBJ1-5 TRBV10-3 AISGQGGQPQH
TRBJ1-5 TRBV18 ASSNTLVHSNQPQH
TRBJ1-2 TRBV5-6 ASSRSGGADYGYT
TRBJ2-1 TRBV2 ASSTSGAYNEQF
TRBJ2-3 TRBV11-3 ASSTGTVSGTDTQY
TRBJ2-5 TRBV4-1 ASSQERTRGEETQY
TRBJ1-2 TRBV24-1 ATQGQSNYGYT
TRBJ1-5 TRBV4-2 ASSPEGPNQPQH
TRBJ1-5 TRBV27 ASSARTGREPQH
TRBJ2-5 TRBV21-1 ASSSYRGETQY
TRBJ2-5 TRBV5-4 ASSFGIQETQY
TRBJ2-2 TRBV6-5 ASSRTANTGELF
TRBJ2-5 TRBV28 ASTPGIETQY